Presented here are 10 T cell receptor beta chains from one specimen sequenced in a study of T cell responses to AZD1222 COVID-19 vaccine. Generated by immunoSEQ multiplex PCR, the TCRdb table keeps only in-frame clones and is missing some. Of approximately 120,000 clones in the sample, roughly 88% were seen once. Sequenced material: peripheral blood, taken on day 0 of MenACWY control vaccination. These receptor sequences come from an adult in good health.

The chain employs TRBV28 and TRBJ2-1; a possible D gene is TRBD2 (5 bases). V lost 7 bases and J 6 bases, leaving 13 bases between the germline ends. The CDR3 length is 13 residues. Per the germline V gene, CDR1 is MDHEN and CDR2 is SYDVKM. The CDR3 DNA sequence: TGTGCCAGCAAGGTGACGGAGGTCAATGAGCAGTTCTTC. Its translation: CASKVTEVNEQFF.

This chain uses TRBV28 with TRBJ1-1, with D uncertain. The germline V gene has CDR1 MDHEN and CDR2 SYDVKM. Trimming stripped 1 base from V and 6 bases from J, with 15 bases between. The CDR3 covers 15 residues. CDR3 in amino acids: CASSLSPLLEAEAFF. The CDR3 nucleotides are TGTGCCAGCAGTTTATCCCCCCTTCTTGAAGCTGAAGCTTTCTTT.

This clone was detected only a few times. The chain carries TRBV6-6 and TRBJ1-2, with 11 bases that match TRBD1. CDR1 is MNHNY and CDR2 is SVGAGI in the germline V gene (reference sequence). V lost 6 bases to trimming and J lost 7 bases; unmatched junction nucleotides: 7. The CDR3 sequence is 14 residues long. The CDR3 nucleotides are TGTGCCAGCAGCCCGAAGGACAGGGGGCTTGGCTACACCTTC. As protein: CASSPKDRGLGYTF.

The chain has TRBV15 and TRBJ2-7; 9 positions agree with TRBD1. The CDR3 has 15 residues. In germline, CDR1 is LNHNV, CDR2 YYDKDF (reference sequence). Trimming removed 0 bases from V and 10 bases from J; junction bases left unmatched: 10. The CDR3 region is CATSREVGQGLPQYF. The CDR3 nucleotides are TGTGCCACCAGCAGAGAGGTGGGACAGGGCCTTCCCCAGTACTTC.

The chain employs TRBV14 and TRBJ2-1; 7 bases line up with TRBD2. V lost 4 bases to trimming and J lost 2 bases; unmatched junction nucleotides: 8. The CDR3 totals 16 residues. Per the germline V gene, CDR1 is SGHDN and CDR2 is FVKESK. As DNA, the CDR3 is TGTGCCAGCAGCCGTTTCGGTCGGGGGGCCTACAATGAGCAGTTCTTC. This translates into CASSRFGRGAYNEQFF.

The chain combines TRBV27 with TRBJ2-6, with D uncertain. The V end lost 6 bases, the J end lost 3 bases, and 15 bases lay between the germline ends. The V gene's germline CDR1 is MNHEY and CDR2 SMNVEV (reference sequence). The CDR3 consists of 16 residues. CDR3: CASRRASAVGANVLTF. For the CDR3, the DNA is TGTGCCAGCAGACGCGCCTCGGCAGTTGGGGCCAACGTCCTGACTTTC.

This chain uses TRBV20-1 with TRBJ2-7; no clear D. The germline gives CDR1 DFQATT, CDR2 SNEGSKA (reference sequence). The ends were cut back, 3 bases at V and 1 base at J, with 10 bases in the middle. The CDR3 contains 13 residues. The CDR3, as DNA: TGCAGTGCTAGTGCCCAGGCGTCCTACGAGCAGTACTTC. Translating it yields CSASAQASYEQYF.

This rearrangement joins TRBV11-2 to TRBJ2-1; no reliable D call. Germline CDR1 and CDR2: SGHAT and FQNNGV. The CDR3 sequence is 13 residues long. V dropped 1 base and J dropped 6 bases, with 7 bases sitting between them. The CDR3 sequence is CASSLVLGNEQFF. The CDR3 region has the DNA TGTGCCAGCAGCTTAGTACTGGGCAATGAGCAGTTCTTC.

CDR3 DNA: TGTGCCAGCTCACCAAGGGGAGTCTCTGGGGCCAACGTCCTGACTTTC. Its protein product is CASSPRGVSGANVLTF. This chain connects TRBV18 to TRBJ2-6; D may be TRBD1 or TRBD2 (5 bases each). The V end lost 2 bases, the J end lost 0 bases, and 8 bases lay between the germline ends. Per the germline V gene, CDR1 is KGHSH and CDR2 is LQKENI. The length of the CDR3 is 16 residues. Drawing the rest from reference TRBV18 and TRBJ2-6, the complete variable domain is NAGVMQNPRHLVRRRGQEARLRCSPMKGHSHVYWYRQLPEEGLKFMVYLQKENIIDESGMPKERFSAEFPKEGPSILRIQQVVRGDSAAYFCASSPRGVSGANVLTFGAGSRLTVL.

This clone was seen only once. This chain connects TRBV18 to TRBJ1-2; 9 nucleotides agree with TRBD1. With 3 bases clipped from V and 8 bases from J, the junction kept 13 bases outside the gene matches. Germline CDR1 and CDR2: KGHSH and LQKENI. CDR3 size: 16 residues. CDR3 region: CASSPVPGQGAFGYTF. In DNA form, the CDR3 reads TGTGCCAGCTCACCTGTTCCGGGACAGGGTGCGTTCGGCTACACCTTC.